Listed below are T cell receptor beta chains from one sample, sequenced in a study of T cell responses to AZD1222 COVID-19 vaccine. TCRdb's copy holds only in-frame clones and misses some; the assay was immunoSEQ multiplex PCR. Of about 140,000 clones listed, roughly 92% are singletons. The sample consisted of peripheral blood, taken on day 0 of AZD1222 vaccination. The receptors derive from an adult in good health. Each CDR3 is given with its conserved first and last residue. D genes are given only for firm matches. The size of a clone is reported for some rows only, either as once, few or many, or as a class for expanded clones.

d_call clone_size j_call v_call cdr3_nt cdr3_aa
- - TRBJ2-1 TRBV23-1 TGCGCCAGCGGGGGGGACAACCACTCTGAGCAGTTCTTC CASGGDNHSEQFF
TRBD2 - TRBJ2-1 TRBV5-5 TGTGCCAGCAGCATAAATCCGGGACTAGACTACAATGAGCAGTTCTTC CASSINPGLDYNEQFF
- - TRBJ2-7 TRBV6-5 TGTGCCAGCCGGGTCAGACCATCCTACGAGCAGTACTTC CASRVRPSYEQYF
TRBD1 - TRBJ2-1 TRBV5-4 TGTGCCAGCAGCCGAGGATCGCCGGGACAGCTGAGCAATGAGCAGTTCTTC CASSRGSPGQLSNEQFF
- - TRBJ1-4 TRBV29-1 TGCAGCGTTGGGGTCGCAACTAATGAAAAACTGTTTTTT CSVGVATNEKLFF
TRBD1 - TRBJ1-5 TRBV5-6 TGTGCCAGCAGCCCCTCGGGACAGGGGACGAATCAGCCCCAGCATTTT CASSPSGQGTNQPQHF
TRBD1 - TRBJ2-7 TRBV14 TGTGCCAGCAGCCAAGGTTCAGGGGGAGCCTACGAGCAGTACTTC CASSQGSGGAYEQYF
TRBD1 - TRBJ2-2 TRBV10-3 TGTGCCATCAGTGAGGACAGGGAAGCCGGGGAGCTGTTTTTT CAISEDREAGELFF
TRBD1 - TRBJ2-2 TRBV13 TGTGCCAGCAGGCATAGGGGGCCCGGGGAGCTGTTTTTT CASRHRGPGELFF
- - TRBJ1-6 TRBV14 TGTGCCAGCAGCCAAGTCGCGGCGAAAACCTACAATTCACCCCTCCACTTT CASSQVAAKTYNSPLHF
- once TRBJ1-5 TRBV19 TGTGCCAGTAGTATACGAGCCCTCAATCAGCCCCAGCATTTT CASSIRALNQPQHF
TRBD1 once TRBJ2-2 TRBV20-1 TGCAGTGCTAGTCTAACAGGGGCGAACACCGGGGAGCTGTTTTTT CSASLTGANTGELFF
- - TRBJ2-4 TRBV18 TGTGCCAGCTCACCGTGGGTCGAGGGAAACATTCAGTACTTC CASSPWVEGNIQYF
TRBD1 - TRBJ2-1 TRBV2 TGTGCCAGCAGTATAGGACAGGAGGTCGTTCAGGAGCAGTTCTTC CASSIGQEVVQEQFF
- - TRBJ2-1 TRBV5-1 TGCGCCAGCAGCCTTAGTAGGTCAGGGTACAATGAGCAGTTCTTC CASSLSRSGYNEQFF
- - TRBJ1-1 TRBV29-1 TGCAGCGTTCATACCTTGACCGGGAACACTGAAGCTTTCTTT CSVHTLTGNTEAFF
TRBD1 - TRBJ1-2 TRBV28 TGTGCCAGCAGTAGGGACAGGGTACTCTGGGGCTACACCTTC CASSRDRVLWGYTF
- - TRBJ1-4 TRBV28 TGTGCCAGCATCCAAGGGGGAACTAATGAAAAACTGTTTTTT CASIQGGTNEKLFF
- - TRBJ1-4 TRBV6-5 TGTGCCAGCAGTTACATTCCGGGTAATGAAAAACTGTTTTTT CASSYIPGNEKLFF
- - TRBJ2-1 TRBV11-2 TGTGCCAGCAGCCGACTGACCGGCAATGAGCAGTTCTTC CASSRLTGNEQFF
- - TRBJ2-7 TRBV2 TGTGCCAGCAGTGATTTCGAACGGGAGCTCGAGCAGTACTTC CASSDFERELEQYF
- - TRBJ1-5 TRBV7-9 TGTGCCAGCAGCTTTTCTGTCAGCAATCAGCCCCAGCATTTT CASSFSVSNQPQHF
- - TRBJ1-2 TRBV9 TGTGCCAGCAGCCAGACACTCTATGGCTACACCTTC CASSQTLYGYTF
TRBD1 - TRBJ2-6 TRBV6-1 TGTGCCAGCAGTGCTCGGGACAGGGTTGTTGCTGGGGCCAACGTCCTGACTTTC CASSARDRVVAGANVLTF
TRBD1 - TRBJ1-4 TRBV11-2 TGTGCCAGCAGCTCTAACAGGGGGATTTGGGAAAAACTGTTTTTT CASSSNRGIWEKLFF
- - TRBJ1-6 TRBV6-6 TGTGCCACCAGCCCCTTTTTGGGGCTAAAAAGCGACTCCTATAATTCACCCCTCCACTTT CATSPFLGLKSDSYNSPLHF
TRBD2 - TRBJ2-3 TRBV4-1 TGCGCCAGCAGCCAAGGGGAATGGACTAGCGGGGGCACAGATACGCAGTATTTT CASSQGEWTSGGTDTQYF
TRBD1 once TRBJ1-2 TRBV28 TGTGCCAGCAGTGAGCAGGGACAGGGACTGAAAAACTATGGCTACACCTTC CASSEQGQGLKNYGYTF
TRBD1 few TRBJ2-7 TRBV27 TGTGCCAGCAGTTTCGGGACAGGGGGGAGAGTCGAGTACGAGCAGTACTTC CASSFGTGGRVEYEQYF
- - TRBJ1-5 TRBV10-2 TGCGCCAGCAGCATACAGGGTTTTGGTCAGCCCCAGCATTTT CASSIQGFGQPQHF
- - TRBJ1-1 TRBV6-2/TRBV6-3 TGTGCCAGCAGTCTACAGGGCGCGAACACTGAAGCTTTCTTT CASSLQGANTEAFF
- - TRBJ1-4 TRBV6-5 TGTGCCAGCACTTCAGGAGCAACTAATGAAAAACTGTTTTTT CASTSGATNEKLFF
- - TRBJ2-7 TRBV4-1 TGCGCCAGCAGCCAAGCTGTACAGGAACCCTACGAGCAGTACTTC CASSQAVQEPYEQYF
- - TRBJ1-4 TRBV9 TGTGCCAGCAGCGTACAGGGATCAACTAATGAAAAACTGTTTTTT CASSVQGSTNEKLFF
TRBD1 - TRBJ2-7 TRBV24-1 TGTGCCACCAGCCAGACAGGGGGCTACGAGCAGTACTTC CATSQTGGYEQYF
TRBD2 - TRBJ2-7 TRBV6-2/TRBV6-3 TGTGCCAGCAGCAGGACTAGCGGGCCCTACGAGCAGTACTTC CASSRTSGPYEQYF
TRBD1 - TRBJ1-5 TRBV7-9 TGTGCCAGCAGCTGGTCGCAGGGGGCGCTGGGTCAGCCCCAGCATTTT CASSWSQGALGQPQHF
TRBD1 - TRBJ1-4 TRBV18 TGTGCCAGCTCGCAGGACAGGGAAAAACTGTTTTTT CASSQDREKLFF
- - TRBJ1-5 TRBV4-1 TGCGCCAGCAGCCAAGGAGTGTCAGCCAATCAGCCCCAGCATTTT CASSQGVSANQPQHF
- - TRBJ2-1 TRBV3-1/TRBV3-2 TGTGCCAGCAGCCAACAATCCTACAATGAGCAGTTCTTC CASSQQSYNEQFF
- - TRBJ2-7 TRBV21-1 TGTGCCAGCAGGACGGACCTTTGCTACTACGAGCAGTACTTC CASRTDLCYYEQYF
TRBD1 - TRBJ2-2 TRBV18 TGTGCCAGCTCGCAGACAGGGATCGGCACCGGGGAGCTGTTTTTT CASSQTGIGTGELFF
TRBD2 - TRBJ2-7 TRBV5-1 TGCGCCAGCAGCTTGGCCGGACTAGCGGTAGAGCAGTACTTC CASSLAGLAVEQYF
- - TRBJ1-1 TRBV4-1 TGCGCCAGCAGCCAAGGGGGCGGCGAAGCTTTCTTT CASSQGGGEAFF
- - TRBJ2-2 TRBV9 TGTGCCAGCAGAGAGGGCACTTCGAACACCGGGGAGCTGTTTTTT CASREGTSNTGELFF
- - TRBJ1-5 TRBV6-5 TGTGCCAGCAGTTACTCGAGTGGCAGGGATCAGCCCCAGCATTTT CASSYSSGRDQPQHF
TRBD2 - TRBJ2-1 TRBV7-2 TGTGCCAGCAGCTTGATTGGGTCTAGCGGGAGTAACTACAATGAGCAGTTCTTC CASSLIGSSGSNYNEQFF
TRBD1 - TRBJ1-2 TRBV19 TGTGCCAGTAGTAACACAATGACGGGACAGGTCCAGGAAGGCTACACCTTC CASSNTMTGQVQEGYTF
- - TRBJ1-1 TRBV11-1 TGTGCCAGCAGCTTCGGGGGTGAAGGGGTAACTGAAGCTTTCTTT CASSFGGEGVTEAFF
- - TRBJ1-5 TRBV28 TGTGCCAGCAACGGGGGCAATCAGCCCCAGCATTTT CASNGGNQPQHF
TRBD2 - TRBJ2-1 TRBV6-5 TGTGCCAGCATTCAGGGAGCGGGGGCGACCAATGAGCAGTTCTTC CASIQGAGATNEQFF
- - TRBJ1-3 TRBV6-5 TGTGCCAGCTGGGCAGGGGTTATAGCGAACACCATATATTTT CASWAGVIANTIYF
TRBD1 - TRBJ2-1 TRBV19 TGTGCCAGTACCATAGAAAAGGGACAGAAGCAGTTCTTC CASTIEKGQKQFF
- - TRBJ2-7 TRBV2 TGTGCCAGCAGTGAAAGGGCCCGGGAGCAGTACTTC CASSERAREQYF
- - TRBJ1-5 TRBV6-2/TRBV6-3 TGTGCCAGCAGTTACTCTGGACGGGGACAGCCCCAGCATTTT CASSYSGRGQPQHF
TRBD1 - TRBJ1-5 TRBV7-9 TGTGCCAGCAGCCCAGGGGGGGGCAGGGATCAGCCCCAGCATTTT CASSPGGGRDQPQHF
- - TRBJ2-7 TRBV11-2 TGTGCCAGCAGCCCAGAGGATGGGATCTACGAGCAGTACTTC CASSPEDGIYEQYF
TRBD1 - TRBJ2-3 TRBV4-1 TGCGCCAGCAGCCAGCCCGGGACAGGCAATCCAGATACGCAGTATTTT CASSQPGTGNPDTQYF
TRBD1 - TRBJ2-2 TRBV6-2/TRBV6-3 TGTGCCAGCAGTTCGACAGGGAGCACCGGGGAGCTGTTTTTT CASSSTGSTGELFF
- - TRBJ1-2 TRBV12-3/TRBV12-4 TGTGCCAGCAGCTGGACAGCTGGCTACACCTTC CASSWTAGYTF